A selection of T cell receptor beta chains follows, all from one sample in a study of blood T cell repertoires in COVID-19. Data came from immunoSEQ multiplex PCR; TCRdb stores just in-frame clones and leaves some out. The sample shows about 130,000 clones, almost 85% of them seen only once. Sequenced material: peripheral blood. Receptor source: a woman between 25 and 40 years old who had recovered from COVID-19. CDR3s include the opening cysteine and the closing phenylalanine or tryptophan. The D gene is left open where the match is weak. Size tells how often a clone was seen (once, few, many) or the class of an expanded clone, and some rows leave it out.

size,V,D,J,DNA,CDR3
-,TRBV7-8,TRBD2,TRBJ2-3,TGTGCCAGCAGCTTAGTACGGGCGGGAGGTTACGGCACAGATACGCAGTATTTT,CASSLVRAGGYGTDTQYF
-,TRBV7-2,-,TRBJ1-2,TGTGCCAGCAGCCCCGCAGGGATAAGTCGAGGCTACACCTTC,CASSPAGISRGYTF
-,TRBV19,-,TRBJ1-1,TGTGCCGCACGAACGACAGGGAACACTGAAGCTTTCTTT,CAARTTGNTEAFF
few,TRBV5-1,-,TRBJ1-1,TGCGCCAGCAGCTTGGTGAGGAGCACTGAAGCTTTCTTT,CASSLVRSTEAFF
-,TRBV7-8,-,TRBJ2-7,TGTGCCAGCAGCTCCGGGACACCTAGCTACGAGCAGTACTTC,CASSSGTPSYEQYF
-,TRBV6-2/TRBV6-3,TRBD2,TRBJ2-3,TGTGCCAGTAGCGGGAGTGGAGATACGCAGTATTTT,CASSGSGDTQYF
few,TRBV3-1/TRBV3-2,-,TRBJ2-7,TGTGCCAGCAGCCAACAGACAGGTTCCTACGAGCAGTACTTC,CASSQQTGSYEQYF
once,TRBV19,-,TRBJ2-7,TGTGCCAGTAGTGCGGGACAGATCGACGAGCAGTACTTC,CASSAGQIDEQYF
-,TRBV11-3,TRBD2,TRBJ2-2,TGTGCCAGCAGCTTAGATCAGGGGACTAGCGTGCCCGGGGAGCTGTTTTTT,CASSLDQGTSVPGELFF
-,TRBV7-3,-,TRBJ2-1,TGTGCCAGCAGCTTAATGGGCCCCGGCCCCAATGAGCAGTTCTTC,CASSLMGPGPNEQFF
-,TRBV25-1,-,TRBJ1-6,TGTGCCAGCAGTACCTTCGGGGAACTATCACCCCTCCACTTT,CASSTFGELSPLHF
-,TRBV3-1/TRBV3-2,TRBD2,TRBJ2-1,TGTGCCAGCAGCCAAGGGGGATCTAGCGGAAAATCGGAGCAGTTCTTC,CASSQGGSSGKSEQFF
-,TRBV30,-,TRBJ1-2,TGTGCCTGGAGTGTACGACCCAGCCGCCCCAGGGTCGGAGGCTACACCTTC,CAWSVRPSRPRVGGYTF
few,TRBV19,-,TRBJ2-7,TGTGCCAGTAGTACTACAGGGGGGGCCTACGAGCAGTACTTC,CASSTTGGAYEQYF
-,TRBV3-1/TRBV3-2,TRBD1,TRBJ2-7,TGTGCCAGCAGCCAATTACAGGGGGCCGGGATCGAGCAGTACTTC,CASSQLQGAGIEQYF
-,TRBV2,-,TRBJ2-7,TGTGCCAGCAGATTAAACAGGGACGAGCAGTACTTC,CASRLNRDEQYF
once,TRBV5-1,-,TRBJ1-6,TGCGCCAGCAGCTTGGGAAGGAGGGGAAGTTCACCCCTCCACTTT,CASSLGRRGSSPLHF
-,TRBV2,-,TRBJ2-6,TGTGCCAGCAGAAGGACAGCTGGGGCCAACGTCCTGACTTTC,CASRRTAGANVLTF
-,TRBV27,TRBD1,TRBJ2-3,TGTGCCAGCAGTTTCTCCGGGACAGGGGTTCCAGATACGCAGTATTTT,CASSFSGTGVPDTQYF
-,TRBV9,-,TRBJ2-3,TGTGCCAGCAGCGCGAGTGGAAGACAGGAAACCCTCCGCACAGATACGCAGTATTTT,CASSASGRQETLRTDTQYF
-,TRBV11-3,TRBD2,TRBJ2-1,TGTGCCAGCAGCCCAGGGGGGCGCGGGGGGGGTGATGAGCAGTTCTTC,CASSPGGRGGGDEQFF
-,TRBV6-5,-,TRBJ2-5,TGTGCCAGCAGACAGCCGGGGGAAGAGACCCAGTACTTC,CASRQPGEETQYF
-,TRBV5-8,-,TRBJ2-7,TGTGCCAGCAGCTTGTACGGGGTTTACGAGCAGTACTTC,CASSLYGVYEQYF
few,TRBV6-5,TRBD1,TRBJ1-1,TGTGCCAGCAGGGGAAGACAGGGTAACACTGAAGCTTTCTTT,CASRGRQGNTEAFF
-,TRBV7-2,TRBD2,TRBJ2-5,TGTGCCAGCAGCCCAACGGGACTAGCGGAGACCCAGTACTTC,CASSPTGLAETQYF
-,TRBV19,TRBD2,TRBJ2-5,TGTGCCAGTACACCAGCGGGGGAAGAGACCCAGTACTTC,CASTPAGEETQYF
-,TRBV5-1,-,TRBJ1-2,TGCGCCAGCAGCTTAGGCAGGGGTTATGACTATGGCTACACCTTC,CASSLGRGYDYGYTF
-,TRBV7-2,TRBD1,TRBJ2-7,TGTGCCAGCAGCTTAGGACCAGGGGGCGCGGACGAGCAGTACTTC,CASSLGPGGADEQYF
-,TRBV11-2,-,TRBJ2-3,TGTGCCAGCAGCGCACGTAGCGCAGCAGATACGCAGTATTTT,CASSARSAADTQYF
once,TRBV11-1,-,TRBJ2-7,TGTGCCAGCAGCTTATCACAGAGTTACTACGAGCAGTACTTC,CASSLSQSYYEQYF